This TCR beta chain was profiled in a study of T-cell memory formation after mild COVID-19. About the research overall: TCR clusters were largely donor specific.

This clonotype was observed a few times. Its antigen is undetermined. TCRdb reprocessed the 5' RACE reads via MiXCR and lists one record per CDR3 protein. Of 200,000 to 250,000 distinct CDR3 sequences listed, 8% to 9.5% are singletons. Regarding the study as a whole: Mainly in CM and EM were contracting CD4+ clones; CD8+ were in EMRA.

The CDR3 extends over 13 amino acids. Germline CDR1 DFQATT, CDR2 SNEGSKA (reference sequence). V lost 1 base to trimming and J lost 2 bases; unmatched junction nucleotides: 2. V usage is TRBV20-1 and J usage is TRBJ2-7, with 7 bases matching TRBD1. The specimen sequenced was PBMCs or a T cell subset sorted from them (not recorded which). The sequence was collected from a man younger than 35 who had mild COVID-19 (a few samples of this study predate the infection). Cell type and time point are not known. The CDR3 nucleotides read TGCAGTGCTAGAGGGGACAGAGCCTACGAGCAGTACTTC. Protein sequence: CSARGDRAYEQYF.